These 4 T cell receptor beta chains were all obtained from the same sample, sequenced in a study of T-cell reconstitution after alpha-beta-depleted transplantation in children. Unique molecular identifiers were incorporated into the prepared TCRbeta library. In TCRdb, the PCR reads were re-called with MiXCR into one record per CDR3 protein. Of some 200,000 distinct CDR3 sequences listed, roughly 8.1% are singletons. This specimen was PBMCs, mostly from graft donor cells, taken 360 days after TCRalphabeta/CD19-depleted stem cell transplant. The receptors shown here come from a male patient aged 2 to 10 who had a stem cell transplant for acute myeloid leukemia, so the T cells may come from the graft donor.

The genes are TRBV20-1 and TRBJ2-7, with a weak D call TRBD2 (6 bases). The CDR3 is made up of 13 amino acids. Germline V gene data show CDR1 as DFQATT and CDR2 as SNEGSKA (reference sequence). Trimming took off 6 bases at V and 0 bases at J, with 12 bases between the two ends. This CDR3 reads CSARAGSSYEQYF. In nucleotides, the CDR3 is TGCAGTGCCCGAGCGGGTAGCTCCTACGAGCAGTACTTC.

The chain couples TRBV5-6 to TRBJ2-7, with D maybe TRBD1 (6 bases). The CDR3 is 14 amino acids. V dropped 4 bases and J dropped 0 bases, with 11 bases sitting between them. CDR1 is SGHDT, CDR2 YYEEEE, per germline. CDR3 DNA sequence: TGTGCCAGCAGCACAGGGCTCCCCTCCTACGAGCAGTACGTC. It encodes CASSTGLPSYEQYV.

This clonotype was observed many times. The chain joins TRBV20-1 to TRBJ2-3, with 12 bases matching TRBD2. Germline CDR1 is DFQATT and CDR2 is SNEGSKA (reference sequence). The CDR3 is made up of 16 amino acids. The trim removed 5 bases at V and 0 bases at J, leaving 6 bases unmatched. In DNA form, the CDR3 reads TGCAGTGCTTCCGGGACTAGCGGGTCCAGCACAGATACGCAGTATTTT. It codes for CSASGTSGSSTDTQYF.

This clonotype has a count of ten or more. The chain employs TRBV20-1 and TRBJ1-2; D gene ambiguous. V shed 3 bases and J shed 8 bases, with 7 bases lying between them. The CDR3 covers 10 residues. CDR1 DFQATT and CDR2 SNEGSKA come from the germline V gene (reference sequence). The CDR3 region has the DNA TGCAGTGCTAGTAGTAACGGCTACACCTTC. Translating it yields CSASSNGYTF.